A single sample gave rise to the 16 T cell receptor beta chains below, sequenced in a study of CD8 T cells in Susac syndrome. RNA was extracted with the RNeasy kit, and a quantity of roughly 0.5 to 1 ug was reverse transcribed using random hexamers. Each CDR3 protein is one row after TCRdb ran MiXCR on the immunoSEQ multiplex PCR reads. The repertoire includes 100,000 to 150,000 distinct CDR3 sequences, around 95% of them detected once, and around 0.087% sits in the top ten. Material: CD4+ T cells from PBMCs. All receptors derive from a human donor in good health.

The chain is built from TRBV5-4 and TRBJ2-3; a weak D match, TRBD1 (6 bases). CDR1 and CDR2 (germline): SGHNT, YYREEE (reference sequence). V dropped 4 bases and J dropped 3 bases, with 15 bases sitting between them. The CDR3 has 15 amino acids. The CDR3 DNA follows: TGTGCCAGCAGCCCTCCGTCCAGGGGAACAGATACGCAGTATTTT. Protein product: CASSPPSRGTDTQYF.

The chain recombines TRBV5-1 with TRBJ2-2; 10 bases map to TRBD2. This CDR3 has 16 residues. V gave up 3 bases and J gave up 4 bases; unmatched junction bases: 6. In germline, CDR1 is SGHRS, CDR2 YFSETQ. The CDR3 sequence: CASSSQPSGSTGELFF. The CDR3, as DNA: TGCGCCAGCAGCTCTCAACCTAGCGGGAGCACCGGGGAGCTGTTTTTT.

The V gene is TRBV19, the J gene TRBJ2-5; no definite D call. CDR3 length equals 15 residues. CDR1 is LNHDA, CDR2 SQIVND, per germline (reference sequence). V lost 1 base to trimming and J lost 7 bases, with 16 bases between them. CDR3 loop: CASSIGRSRAATQYF. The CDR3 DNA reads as TGTGCCAGTAGTATAGGACGGAGCCGGGCCGCGACCCAGTACTTC.

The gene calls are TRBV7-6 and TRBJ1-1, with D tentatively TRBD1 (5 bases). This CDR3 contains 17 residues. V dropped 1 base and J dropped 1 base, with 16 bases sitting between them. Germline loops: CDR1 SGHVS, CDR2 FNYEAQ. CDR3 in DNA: TGTGCCAGCAGCTTAGAATCGTCCACAGGCTGGAACACTGAAGCTTTCTTT. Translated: CASSLESSTGWNTEAFF.

CDR3 protein: CSVRDRVPEAFF. The CDR3 nucleotides are TGCAGCGTCCGGGACAGGGTCCCTGAAGCTTTCTTT. The V and J genes are TRBV29-1 and TRBJ1-1; 9 bases align to TRBD1. Germline CDR1 and CDR2: SQVTM and ANQGSEA. J gave up 6 bases and V 6 bases, and 5 bases lay outside the gene matches. There are 12 residues in the CDR3.

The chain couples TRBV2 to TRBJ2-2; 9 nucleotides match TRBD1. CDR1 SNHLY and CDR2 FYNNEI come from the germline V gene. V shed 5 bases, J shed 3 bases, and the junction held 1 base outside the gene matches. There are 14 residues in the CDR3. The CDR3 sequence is CASSRDRDTGELFF. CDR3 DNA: TGTGCCAGCAGTAGGGACAGGGACACCGGGGAGCTGTTTTTT.

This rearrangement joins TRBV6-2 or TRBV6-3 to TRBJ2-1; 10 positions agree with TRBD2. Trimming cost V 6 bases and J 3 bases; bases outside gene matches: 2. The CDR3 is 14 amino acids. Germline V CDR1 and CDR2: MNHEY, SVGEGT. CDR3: CASRLAGFYNEQFF. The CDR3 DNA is TGTGCCAGCAGACTAGCGGGGTTCTACAATGAGCAGTTCTTC.

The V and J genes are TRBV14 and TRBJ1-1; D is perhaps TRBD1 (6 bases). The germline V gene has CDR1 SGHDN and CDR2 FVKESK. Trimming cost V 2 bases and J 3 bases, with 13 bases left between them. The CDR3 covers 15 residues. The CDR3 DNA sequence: TGTGCCAGCAGCCAATCCAGGGGAGGGTACACTGAAGCTTTCTTT. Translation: CASSQSRGGYTEAFF.

The CDR3 DNA reads TGTGCCAGCAGCTTGGCCGGGCGTCGGACTGAAGCTTTCTTT. Amino acid sequence: CASSLAGRRTEAFF. The chain employs TRBV5-6 and TRBJ1-1; D unclear. V was pared by 0 bases and J by 5 bases, with 11 bases between. Germline CDR1 reads SGHDT; CDR2 reads YYEEEE. The CDR3 contains 14 residues. Filled out from reference TRBV5-6 and TRBJ1-1, the complete variable domain reads DAGVTQSPTHLIKTRGQQVTLRCSPKSGHDTVSWYQQALGQGPQFIFQYYEEEERQRGNFPDRFSGHQFPNYSSELNVNALLLGDSALYLCASSLAGRRTEAFFGQGTRLTVV.

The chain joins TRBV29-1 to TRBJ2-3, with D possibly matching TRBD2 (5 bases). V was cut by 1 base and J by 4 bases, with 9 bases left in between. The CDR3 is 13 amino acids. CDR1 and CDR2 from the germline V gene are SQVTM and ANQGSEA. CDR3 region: CSVEGRTSDTQYF. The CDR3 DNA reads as TGCAGCGTTGAAGGTCGGACTTCAGATACGCAGTATTTT.

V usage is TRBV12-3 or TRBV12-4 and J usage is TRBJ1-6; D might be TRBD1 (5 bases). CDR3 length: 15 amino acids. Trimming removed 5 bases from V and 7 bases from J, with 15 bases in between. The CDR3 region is CASSIGRGGNSPLHF. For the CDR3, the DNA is TGTGCCAGCAGTATCGGACGGGGGGGGAATTCACCCCTCCACTTT.

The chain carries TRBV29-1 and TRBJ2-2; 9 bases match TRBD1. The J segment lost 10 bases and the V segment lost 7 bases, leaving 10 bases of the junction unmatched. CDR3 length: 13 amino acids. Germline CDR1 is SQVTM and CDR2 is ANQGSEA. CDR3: CSAQGQGAAELFF. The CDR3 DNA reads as TGCAGCGCCCAGGGACAGGGTGCGGCGGAGCTGTTTTTT.

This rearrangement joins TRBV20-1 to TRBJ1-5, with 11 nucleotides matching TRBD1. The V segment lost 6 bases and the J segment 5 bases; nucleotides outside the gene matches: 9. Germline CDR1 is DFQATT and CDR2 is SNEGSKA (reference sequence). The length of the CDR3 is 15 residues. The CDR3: CSAPSRDRGDQPQHF. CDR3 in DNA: TGCAGTGCCCCTTCCCGGGACAGGGGGGATCAGCCCCAGCATTTT.

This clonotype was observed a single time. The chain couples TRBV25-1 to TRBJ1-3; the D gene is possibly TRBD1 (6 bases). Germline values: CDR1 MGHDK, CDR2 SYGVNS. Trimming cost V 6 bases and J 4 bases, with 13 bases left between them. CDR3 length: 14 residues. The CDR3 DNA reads TGTGCCAGCAGGCCCACAGGGCAAGGAAACACCATATATTTT. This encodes CASRPTGQGNTIYF.

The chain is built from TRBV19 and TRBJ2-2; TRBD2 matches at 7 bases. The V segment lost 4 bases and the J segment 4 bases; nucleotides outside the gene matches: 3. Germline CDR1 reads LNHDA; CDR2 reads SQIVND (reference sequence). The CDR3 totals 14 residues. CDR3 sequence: CASSTPGGTGELFF. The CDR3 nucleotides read TGTGCCAGTAGTACCCCGGGAGGCACCGGGGAGCTGTTTTTT.

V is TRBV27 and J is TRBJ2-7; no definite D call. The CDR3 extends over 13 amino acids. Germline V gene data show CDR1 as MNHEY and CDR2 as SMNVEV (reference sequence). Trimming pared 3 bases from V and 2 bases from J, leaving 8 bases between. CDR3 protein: CASSFRSTYEQYF. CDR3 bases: TGTGCCAGCAGTTTCAGGAGCACCTACGAGCAGTACTTC.